Listed below are T cell receptor beta chains from one sample, sequenced in a study of blood T cell repertoires in COVID-19. The table came from immunoSEQ multiplex PCR; TCRdb's copy has only in-frame clones and leaves some out. The repertoire consists of just over 650,000 clones, with 80% to 90% occurring once and the leading ten covering roughly 0.25%. Specimen: peripheral blood. The receptors were gathered from a woman aged 18-29 years with acute or convalescent COVID-19. The CDR3 runs from the conserved cysteine through the conserved F or W. Fields, in order: clone size, V gene, J gene, D gene, CDR3 protein, CDR3 DNA. D genes are given only for firm matches. The size of a clone is reported for some rows only, either as once, few or many, or as a class for expanded clones.

clone_size: NA
v_call: TRBV7-2
j_call: TRBJ2-7
d_call: TRBD1
cdr3_aa: CASRESGTGGYEQYF
cdr3_nt: TGTGCCAGCAGGGAGTCCGGGACAGGGGGGTACGAGCAGTACTTC

clone_size: NA
v_call: TRBV10-2
j_call: TRBJ1-1
d_call: TRBD1
cdr3_aa: CASSDFDRGDAEAFF
cdr3_nt: TGCGCCAGCAGTGATTTCGACAGGGGTGACGCTGAAGCTTTCTTT

clone_size: NA
v_call: TRBV29-1
j_call: TRBJ1-1
d_call: NA
cdr3_aa: CSAGQIEAFF
cdr3_nt: TGCAGCGCTGGACAGATTGAAGCTTTCTTT

clone_size: NA
v_call: TRBV27
j_call: TRBJ2-1
d_call: TRBD1
cdr3_aa: CASSLDRLDNEQFF
cdr3_nt: TGTGCCAGCAGTTTGGACAGGTTGGACAATGAGCAGTTCTTC

clone_size: NA
v_call: TRBV29-1
j_call: TRBJ1-1
d_call: TRBD1
cdr3_aa: CSVEVGGQPDTEAFF
cdr3_nt: TGCAGCGTTGAAGTGGGGGGACAGCCGGACACTGAAGCTTTCTTT

clone_size: NA
v_call: TRBV6-5
j_call: TRBJ1-2
d_call: NA
cdr3_aa: CASRVGGYTF
cdr3_nt: TGTGCCAGCAGAGTTGGCGGCTACACCTTC

clone_size: NA
v_call: TRBV19
j_call: TRBJ2-5
d_call: TRBD2
cdr3_aa: CASSSYLGLAAIQETQYF
cdr3_nt: TGTGCCAGTAGTTCTTACCTGGGACTAGCGGCTATCCAAGAGACCCAGTACTTC

clone_size: NA
v_call: TRBV18
j_call: TRBJ2-6
d_call: TRBD1
cdr3_aa: CASGTGMLASGANVLTF
cdr3_nt: TGTGCCAGCGGGACAGGGATGCTGGCCTCTGGGGCCAACGTCCTGACTTTC

clone_size: NA
v_call: TRBV10-3
j_call: TRBJ1-1
d_call: TRBD1
cdr3_aa: CAISVGQGQGEAFF
cdr3_nt: TGTGCCATCAGTGTGGGACAGGGGCAGGGTGAAGCTTTCTTT

clone_size: NA
v_call: TRBV5-1
j_call: TRBJ1-2
d_call: TRBD1
cdr3_aa: CASSGGTGANYGYTF
cdr3_nt: TGCGCCAGCAGCGGAGGGACAGGGGCTAACTATGGCTACACCTTC

clone_size: NA
v_call: TRBV6-5
j_call: TRBJ2-7
d_call: TRBD1
cdr3_aa: CASILDRGLIEQYF
cdr3_nt: TGTGCCAGCATTCTGGACAGGGGTCTAATCGAGCAGTACTTC

clone_size: NA
v_call: TRBV5-6
j_call: TRBJ2-7
d_call: NA
cdr3_aa: CASSLGANSYEQYF
cdr3_nt: TGTGCCAGCAGCTTAGGGGCAAACTCCTACGAGCAGTACTTC

clone_size: NA
v_call: TRBV2
j_call: TRBJ1-5
d_call: NA
cdr3_aa: CASSRSNQPQHF
cdr3_nt: TGTGCCAGCAGTCGGAGCAATCAGCCCCAGCATTTT

clone_size: NA
v_call: TRBV27
j_call: TRBJ2-5
d_call: TRBD1
cdr3_aa: CASSLFTGTEETQYF
cdr3_nt: TGTGCCAGCAGTTTGTTCACCGGGACAGAGGAGACCCAGTACTTC

clone_size: NA
v_call: TRBV12-3/TRBV12-4
j_call: TRBJ1-3
d_call: TRBD1
cdr3_aa: CASRGGGNTIYF
cdr3_nt: TGTGCCAGCAGAGGGGGCGGAAACACCATATATTTT

clone_size: NA
v_call: TRBV29-1
j_call: TRBJ1-1
d_call: TRBD1
cdr3_aa: CSVVGQSKTEAFF
cdr3_nt: TGCAGCGTTGTGGGACAGTCGAAGACTGAAGCTTTCTTT

clone_size: once
v_call: TRBV5-1
j_call: TRBJ1-5
d_call: NA
cdr3_aa: CASSFAPGQPQHF
cdr3_nt: TGCGCCAGCAGCTTTGCCCCAGGTCAGCCCCAGCATTTT

clone_size: NA
v_call: TRBV19
j_call: TRBJ1-1
d_call: TRBD1
cdr3_aa: CASSIAAGGEAFF
cdr3_nt: TGTGCCAGTAGTATAGCAGCAGGGGGTGAAGCTTTCTTT

clone_size: NA
v_call: TRBV5-1
j_call: TRBJ1-4
d_call: NA
cdr3_aa: CASSLGDTQNEKLFF
cdr3_nt: TGCGCCAGCAGCTTGGGGGACACCCAGAATGAAAAACTGTTTTTT

clone_size: NA
v_call: TRBV7-2
j_call: TRBJ1-6
d_call: NA
cdr3_aa: CASSSLRSNSPLHF
cdr3_nt: TGTGCCAGCAGCTCGCTAAGAAGTAATTCACCCCTCCACTTT

clone_size: NA
v_call: TRBV7-6
j_call: TRBJ1-2
d_call: NA
cdr3_aa: CASSPAHPGEGYTF
cdr3_nt: TGTGCCAGCAGCCCCGCCCATCCAGGGGAAGGCTACACCTTC

clone_size: NA
v_call: TRBV19
j_call: TRBJ2-5
d_call: TRBD1
cdr3_aa: CASQDRVVSGTQYF
cdr3_nt: TGTGCCAGCCAGGACAGGGTCGTTTCAGGGACCCAGTACTTC

clone_size: NA
v_call: TRBV7-2
j_call: TRBJ1-2
d_call: TRBD1
cdr3_aa: CASSSTGVGYTF
cdr3_nt: TGTGCCAGCAGCTCAACAGGGGTAGGCTACACCTTC

clone_size: NA
v_call: TRBV19
j_call: TRBJ1-2
d_call: TRBD1
cdr3_aa: CASSAPGTAAYGYTF
cdr3_nt: TGTGCCAGTAGTGCCCCCGGGACAGCAGCATATGGCTACACCTTC

clone_size: NA
v_call: TRBV27
j_call: TRBJ2-2
d_call: NA
cdr3_aa: CASSPSGPGELFF
cdr3_nt: TGTGCCAGCAGCCCGAGTGGGCCCGGGGAGCTGTTTTTT

clone_size: NA
v_call: TRBV27
j_call: TRBJ1-2
d_call: NA
cdr3_aa: CASRGGGAGYGYTF
cdr3_nt: TGTGCCAGCAGGGGGGGAGGGGCGGGCTATGGCTACACCTTC

clone_size: few
v_call: TRBV6-5
j_call: TRBJ2-2
d_call: TRBD2
cdr3_aa: CASSPGTSEAGELFF
cdr3_nt: TGTGCCAGCAGCCCCGGGACTAGCGAAGCCGGGGAGCTGTTTTTT

clone_size: NA
v_call: TRBV5-5
j_call: TRBJ2-2
d_call: TRBD2
cdr3_aa: CAGQSSGGTGELFF
cdr3_nt: TGTGCCGGCCAATCTAGCGGGGGTACCGGGGAGCTGTTTTTT

clone_size: once
v_call: TRBV4-3
j_call: TRBJ1-4
d_call: NA
cdr3_aa: CASSGGRGEKLFF
cdr3_nt: TGCGCCAGCAGCGGGGGTCGGGGGGAAAAACTGTTTTTT

clone_size: NA
v_call: TRBV28
j_call: TRBJ2-1
d_call: TRBD2
cdr3_aa: CASSLRLAGWYEQFF
cdr3_nt: TGTGCCAGCAGTTTACGACTAGCGGGGTGGTATGAGCAGTTCTTC